The 5 T cell receptor beta chains given below trace back to one sample, sequenced in a study of T cells in Graves' hyperthyroidism and ophthalmopathy. What was amplified from RNA transcripts were TCR beta CDR3 regions. Carried out on the TCR CDR3, a first-round RT-PCR used the HTBI primer set. TCRdb re-called the multiplex PCR reads through MiXCR, storing one row per CDR3 protein. The table lists about 610,000 distinct CDR3 sequences, 46% of them singletons. Sequencing was done on a sample of peripheral blood or thyroid tissue (not recorded which). The receptor source for this set is a woman aged 18-29 years with Graves' hyperthyroidism.

This clonotype was seen just once. An end of the junction does not agree with germline; a read error may underlie this. The V gene is TRBV4-3, the J gene TRBJ1-1; no clear D. Germline loops: CDR1 LGHNA, CDR2 YSLEER. CDR3 length: 15 residues. Here the CDR3 reads CAGSQGRTLNTEAFF. The CDR3 DNA reads TGCGCCGGCAGCCAAGGTAGAACATTGAACACTGAAGCTTTCTTT.

This clonotype was seen many times. This chain uses TRBV9 with TRBJ2-5, with 10 bases that match TRBD1. Looked up from germline, CDR1 is SGDLS and CDR2 is YYNGEE. The ends lost 4 bases at V and 5 bases at J; junction bases unmatched: 11. The CDR3 extends over 16 amino acids. This CDR3 reads CASSKRDRGAMETQYF. Here the CDR3 DNA reads TGTGCCAGCAGCAAAAGGGACAGGGGCGCGATGGAGACCCAGTACTTC.

This chain joins TRBV10-3 and TRBJ1-2, with no clear D. Trimming shortened V by 8 bases and J by 4 bases, and 17 bases separated the two germline ends. Germline V gene data show CDR1 as ENHRY and CDR2 as SYGVKD. The CDR3 loop spans 14 amino acids. CDR3: CAICSVSEGYGYTF. CDR3 DNA: TGTGCCATCTGCAGTGTTAGTGAGGGCTATGGCTACACCTTC.

The CDR3 protein is CASSETSGREVTQYF. CDR3 nucleotides: TGTGCCAGCAGCGAGACTAGCGGGAGGGAGGTGACCCAGTACTTC. V and J are TRBV6-1 and TRBJ2-5; 14 bases map to TRBD2. The germline V gene has CDR1 MNHNS and CDR2 SASEGT. This CDR3 contains 15 residues. J gave up 7 bases and V 6 bases, and 7 bases lay outside the gene matches.

The chain joins TRBV4-2 to TRBJ2-7; 10 bases match TRBD2. Germline V gene data show CDR1 as LGHNA and CDR2 as YNFKEQ. The junction had 11 bases not matched to a gene; V was cut back by 0 bases and J by 3 bases. The CDR3 length is 18 residues. CDR3 DNA sequence: TGTGCCAGCAGCCAAGAACTGGCAGGGACTAGCGCCTTCTACGAGCAGTACTTC. Translation gives CASSQELAGTSAFYEQYF.